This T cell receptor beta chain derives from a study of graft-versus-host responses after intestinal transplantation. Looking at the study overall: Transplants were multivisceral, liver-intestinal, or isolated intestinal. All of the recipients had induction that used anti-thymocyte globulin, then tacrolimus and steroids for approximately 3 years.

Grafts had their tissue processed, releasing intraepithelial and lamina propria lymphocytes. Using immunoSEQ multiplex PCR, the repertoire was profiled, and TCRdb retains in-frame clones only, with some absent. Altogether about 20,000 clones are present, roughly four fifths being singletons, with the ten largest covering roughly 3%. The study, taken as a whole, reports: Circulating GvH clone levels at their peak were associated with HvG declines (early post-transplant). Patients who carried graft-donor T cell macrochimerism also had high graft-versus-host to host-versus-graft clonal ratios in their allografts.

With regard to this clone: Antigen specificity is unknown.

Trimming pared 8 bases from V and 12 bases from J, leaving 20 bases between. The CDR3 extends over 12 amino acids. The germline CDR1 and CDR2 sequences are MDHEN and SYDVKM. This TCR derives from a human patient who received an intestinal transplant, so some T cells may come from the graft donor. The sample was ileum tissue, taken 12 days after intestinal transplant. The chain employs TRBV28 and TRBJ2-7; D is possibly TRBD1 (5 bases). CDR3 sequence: CASGARHQLGYF. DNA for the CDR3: TGTGCCAGCGGGGCCAGACATCAGCTGGGGTACTTC.